This T cell receptor (beta chain) was found in a study of CD8+ T cells in alopecia areata. The authors extracted RNA and reverse transcribed it into cDNA as the sequencing template. Assay: immunoSEQ multiplex PCR; the TCRdb copy retains only in-frame clones and omits some. The table lists approximately 120,000 clones, around 48% of them singletons. Study results and caveats: Lesional scalp exceeded normal scalp in clonality, especially in alopecia totalis/universalis.

This clone was seen once. The antigen remains undetermined. The sequence came from a human donor with alopecia areata. Sequenced: NKG2D-low CD8+ T cells sorted from blood.

CDR3 DNA: TGTGCCAGCAGCTCTGGGGAACCCTACGAGCAGTACTTC. Protein: CASSSGEPYEQYF. This rearrangement joins TRBV11-2 to TRBJ2-7; D call uncertain. CDR3 length equals 13 residues. Trimming took 4 bases from V and 2 from J, leaving 9 bases between them. Germline V gene data show CDR1 as SGHAT and CDR2 as FQNNGV. Variable domain in full (rest from reference TRBV11-2 and TRBJ2-7): EAGVAQSPRYKIIEKRQSVAFWCNPISGHATLYWYQQILGQGPKLLIQFQNNGVVDDSQLPKDRFSAERLKGVDSTLKIQPAKLEDSAVYLCASSSGEPYEQYFGPGTRLTVT.